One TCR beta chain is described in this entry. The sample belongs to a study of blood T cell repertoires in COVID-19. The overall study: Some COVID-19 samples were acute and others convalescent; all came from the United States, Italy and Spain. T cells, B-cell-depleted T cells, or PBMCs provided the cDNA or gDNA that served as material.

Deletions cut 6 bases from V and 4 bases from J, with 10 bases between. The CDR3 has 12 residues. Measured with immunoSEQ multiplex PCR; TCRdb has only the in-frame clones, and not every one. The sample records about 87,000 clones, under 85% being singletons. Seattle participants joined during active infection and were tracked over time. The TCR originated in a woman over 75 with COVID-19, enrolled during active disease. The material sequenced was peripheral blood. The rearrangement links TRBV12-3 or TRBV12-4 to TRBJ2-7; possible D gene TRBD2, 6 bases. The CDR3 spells CASRGGPYEQYF. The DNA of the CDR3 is TGTGCCAGCAGGGGGGGACCGTACGAGCAGTACTTC.